This entry lists 22 T cell receptor beta chains sequenced from one sample in a study of blood T cell repertoires in COVID-19. Libraries were prepared by immunoSEQ multiplex PCR; TCRdb keeps only in-frame clonotypes and omits some of them. There are some 150,000 clones in the sample; over 65% occur only once, and approximately 5% lies in the top ten. Sample: peripheral blood. All receptors come from a woman over 75 with active or convalescent COVID-19.

This clone was observed a few times. The J gene is TRBJ1-2, the V gene TRBV12-3 or TRBV12-4; D uncertain. V shed 6 bases and J shed 4 bases, with 12 bases lying between them. The CDR3 is 13 residues long. The CDR3 protein is CASRVAAFYGYTF. The CDR3 nucleotides read TGTGCCAGCAGAGTGGCGGCATTCTATGGCTACACCTTC.

This clone appeared a few times. This chain uses TRBV28 with TRBJ1-3; D might be TRBD1 (6 bases). The CDR3 has 15 amino acids. V dropped 4 bases and J dropped 1 base, with 11 bases sitting between them. In germline, CDR1 is MDHEN, CDR2 SYDVKM. The DNA of the CDR3 is TGTGCCAGCAGTTACCTAACAGGGTCTGGAAACACCATATATTTT. This codes for CASSYLTGSGNTIYF.

The gene calls are TRBV6-5 and TRBJ1-1, with D maybe TRBD1 (6 bases). There are 13 residues in the CDR3. Between the trimmed V and J ends, which lost 5 bases and 6 bases, there was a span of 13 bases. Germline V lookup: CDR1 MNHEY, CDR2 SVGAGI. CDR3 protein: CASSNTGMAEAFF. CDR3 in DNA: TGTGCCAGCAGTAACACAGGGATGGCTGAAGCTTTCTTT.

V usage is TRBV2 and J usage is TRBJ1-4; the D is unclear. V gave up 1 base and J gave up 8 bases, with 8 bases separating them. The CDR3 covers 13 residues. Germline CDR1 SNHLY, CDR2 FYNNEI. The CDR3 reads CASSEDLREKLFF. CDR3 nucleotides: TGTGCCAGCAGTGAAGATCTGAGAGAAAAACTGTTTTTT.

The chain couples TRBV11-2 to TRBJ2-3; possibly TRBD2 for D (5 bases). V was trimmed by 6 bases and J by 12 bases, leaving 16 bases between them. Germline V CDR1 and CDR2: SGHAT, FQNNGV. CDR3 length equals 12 residues. The CDR3, as DNA: TGTGCCAGCAGAGGAGACCGGGAAGATCAGTATTTT. Amino acid sequence: CASRGDREDQYF.

The rearrangement links TRBV19 to TRBJ1-5, with 7 bases lining up with TRBD1. Trimming cost V 6 bases and J 3 bases; bases outside gene matches: 8. The CDR3 sequence is 15 residues long. The germline V gene has CDR1 LNHDA and CDR2 SQIVND (reference sequence). DNA for the CDR3: TGTGCCAGTAGCCGCCCACAGGGGACCAATCAGCCCCAGCATTTT. Its translation is CASSRPQGTNQPQHF.

The chain employs TRBV29-1 and TRBJ1-4; D remains ambiguous. The CDR3 sequence is 13 residues long. V lost 7 bases to trimming and J lost 3 bases, with 12 bases between them. Germline V gene lookup returns CDR1 SQVTM and CDR2 ANQGSEA. CDR3 DNA: TGCAGCGCCCAGCGGGCGTCTAATGAAAAACTGTTTTTT. Amino acid sequence: CSAQRASNEKLFF.

This chain uses TRBV6-1 with TRBJ1-5; D is ambiguous. Germline CDR1 and CDR2: MNHNS and SASEGT. With 1 base removed from V and 4 bases from J, the gap between germline ends came to 11 bases. The CDR3 contains 15 residues. The chain's CDR3 is CASSEDRVWNQPQHF. The CDR3 bases are TGTGCCAGCAGTGAAGATCGGGTGTGGAATCAGCCCCAGCATTTT.

This clone was seen a handful of times. The chain has TRBV7-9 and TRBJ1-1; TRBD1 aligns across 7 bases. CDR1 SEHNR and CDR2 FQNEAQ come from the germline V gene (reference sequence). V shed 5 bases, J shed 11 bases, and the junction held 17 bases outside the gene matches. CDR3 length: 15 residues. The CDR3 sequence is CASSPEGAEGENAFF. CDR3 in DNA: TGTGCCAGCAGCCCAGAGGGGGCGGAGGGGGAAAATGCTTTCTTT. The complete variable domain, with remaining parts taken from reference TRBV7-9 and TRBJ1-1, reads DTGVSQNPRHKITKRGQNVTFRCDPISEHNRLYWYRQTLGQGPEFLTYFQNEAQLEKSRLLSDRFSAERPKGSFSTLEIQRTEQGDSAMYLCASSPEGAEGENAFFGQGTRLTVV.

This clone is judged medium-sized. Within the sample, other DNA sequences also encode this same CDR3. The chain joins TRBV5-6 to TRBJ2-7; unclear D gene. The CDR3 sequence is 13 residues long. Germline assignment: CDR1 SGHDT and CDR2 YYEEEE. V lost 0 bases to trimming and J lost 3 bases, with 7 bases between them. The CDR3 nucleotides read TGTGCCAGCAGCTTGGGCAGAAACTACGAGCAGTACTTC. Amino acids: CASSLGRNYEQYF.

V is TRBV7-3 and J is TRBJ1-1, with D possibly TRBD1 on 5 matching bases. V shed 2 bases and J shed 1 base, with 8 bases lying between them. Germline V gives CDR1 SGHTA, CDR2 FQGTGA. The CDR3 totals 14 residues. DNA for the CDR3: TGTGCCAGCAGCTTAGTAGGGGCGAACACTGAAGCTTTCTTT. It yields the protein CASSLVGANTEAFF.

This clone has a count of ten or more. This chain links TRBV5-1 with TRBJ1-1, with 7 bases identical to TRBD1. Germline assignment: CDR1 SGHRS and CDR2 YFSETQ. The CDR3 sequence is 14 residues long. The V segment lost 4 bases and the J segment 6 bases; nucleotides outside the gene matches: 9. CDR3 in amino acids: CASSNRGYRAEAFF. In DNA form, the CDR3 reads TGCGCCAGCAGCAACAGGGGTTATCGGGCTGAAGCTTTCTTT.

This clone has just one count. This chain uses TRBV11-2 with TRBJ2-1, with unresolved D. Germline CDR1 and CDR2: SGHAT and FQNNGV. V was trimmed by 3 bases and J by 6 bases, leaving 9 bases between them. CDR3 length: 13 amino acids. The CDR3 DNA sequence: TGTGCCAGCAGCTTGAGGTTGGTCAATGAGCAGTTCTTC. It yields the protein CASSLRLVNEQFF.

The chain links TRBV10-3 to TRBJ2-7; 8 bases are shared with TRBD1. This CDR3 comprises 15 residues. Germline-derived CDR1 and CDR2 are ENHRY and SYGVKD. The J segment lost 5 bases and the V segment lost 0 bases, leaving 6 bases of the junction unmatched. DNA for the CDR3: TGTGCCATCAGTGAGTCGGTAACAGGGGGAAACGAGCAGTACTTC. This encodes CAISESVTGGNEQYF.

This chain uses TRBV27 with TRBJ2-1, with TRBD2 matching over 7 bases. CDR3 length: 13 residues. V was clipped by 6 bases and J by 15 bases; unmatched bases: 14. CDR1 and CDR2 (germline): MNHEY, SMNVEV (reference sequence). The CDR3 spells CASSPTAGVSLFF. The CDR3 DNA reads TGTGCCAGCAGCCCGACTGCGGGGGTTTCCTTGTTCTTC.

This chain joins TRBV27 and TRBJ1-5; no firm D call. The CDR3 spans 16 residues. CDR1 is MNHEY, CDR2 SMNVEV, per germline (reference sequence). Trimming removed 0 bases from V and 3 bases from J, with 12 bases in between. In DNA form, the CDR3 reads TGTGCCAGCAGTTTATCTGCGGTAACCAACAATCAGCCCCAGCATTTT. Residues: CASSLSAVTNNQPQHF.

The chain links TRBV5-1 to TRBJ1-1; no reliable D call. CDR3 size: 13 residues. Trimming cost V 2 bases and J 0 bases, with 5 bases left between them. Germline lookup yields CDR1 SGHRS and CDR2 YFSETQ. In DNA form, the CDR3 reads TGCGCCAGCAGCTTTAACATGAACACTGAAGCTTTCTTT. It encodes CASSFNMNTEAFF. The full variable domain, in which reference TRBV5-1 and TRBJ1-1 provide the parts outside the CDR3, is KAGVTQTPRYLIKTRGQQVTLSCSPISGHRSVSWYQQTPGQGLQFLFEYFSETQRNKGNFPGRFSGRQFSNSRSEMNVSTLELGDSALYLCASSFNMNTEAFFGQGTRLTVV.

The chain recombines TRBV11-2 with TRBJ2-7; perhaps TRBD1 as D (6 bases). Trimming removed 5 bases at V and 0 bases at J, with 14 bases between. The CDR3 runs 15 residues. The V gene's germline CDR1 is SGHAT and CDR2 FQNNGV. CDR3 loop: CASSVRDTSSYEQYF. In DNA, the CDR3 is TGTGCCAGCAGCGTTCGGGACACGAGCTCCTACGAGCAGTACTTC.

V and J are TRBV11-2 and TRBJ1-4; 7 bases fit TRBD1. V gave up 5 bases and J gave up 6 bases; unmatched junction bases: 6. The CDR3 is 14 residues long. Germline V lookup: CDR1 SGHAT, CDR2 FQNNGV. The CDR3 is CASSPRQGDEKLFF. The CDR3 region has the DNA TGTGCCAGCAGCCCCAGACAGGGTGATGAAAAACTGTTTTTT.

This chain links TRBV5-4 with TRBJ2-1, with 12 bases matching TRBD2. Germline CDR1 SGHNT, CDR2 YYREEE (reference sequence). Trimming took 4 bases from V and 6 from J; bases not matched to a gene: 5. This CDR3 has 15 amino acids. CDR3 in DNA: TGTGCCAGCAGCGGGGCTAGCGGGGGGGCCAATGAGCAGTTCTTC. It yields the protein CASSGASGGANEQFF.

The sample holds a few counts of this clone. This chain joins TRBV2 and TRBJ1-2; 9 bases agree with TRBD1. Germline V gene data show CDR1 as SNHLY and CDR2 as FYNNEI. The CDR3 totals 15 residues. The V and J ends lost 6 bases and 4 bases, in that order; junction bases with no gene match: 9. The CDR3 DNA follows: TGTGCCAGCAGAGTACAGGGGGCGGTGGGCTATGGCTACACCTTC. Its translation: CASRVQGAVGYGYTF.

This chain links TRBV18 with TRBJ1-2; D not certain. Trimming stripped 1 base from V and 6 bases from J, with 9 bases between. Germline lookup yields CDR1 KGHSH and CDR2 LQKENI. This CDR3 region has 13 residues. CDR3 protein: CASSPLESNGYTF. In DNA, the CDR3 is TGTGCCAGCTCACCACTAGAGTCAAATGGCTACACCTTC.